The clone carrying this TCR beta chain was recorded a few times. The data originate from a study of shared T cell receptors in the human thymus. Only in-frame clones appear in the TCRdb table, and some are missing; sequencing was by immunoSEQ multiplex PCR. The sample gives hundreds of thousands of clones, over 75% of which show up once; roughly 0.0086% is in the top ten. Deletions cut 2 bases from V and 7 bases from J, with 18 bases between. The CDR3 has 15 residues. Germline CDR1 is MDHEN and CDR2 is SYDVKM. Separately, the same data were catalogued under a study of human thymus T cells.

This chain uses TRBV28 with TRBJ2-7; TRBD1 is a possible D gene (6 bases). The receptor's source is a boy younger than two with a congenital heart defect. The specimen was thymocytes. The CDR3 DNA sequence: TGTGCCAGCAGTTTACCCTTCTCCTCAGGGGTTGAGCAGTACTTC. This sequence encodes CASSLPFSSGVEQYF.